This T cell receptor beta chain is from a study of blood T cell repertoires in COVID-19. Whole-study context: Nucleic acid was either cDNA or gDNA, and it came from T cells, B-cell-depleted T cells, or PBMCs.

Source study methods: Reference gene primer amplification gave estimated nucleated cell counts. Data came from immunoSEQ multiplex PCR; TCRdb stores just in-frame clones and leaves some out. The V and J calls and the clone size are those of that table, but D and trimming were determined from the DNA. The sample lists fewer than 45,000 clones, about 80% occurring once. CDR3 length: 14 amino acids. Germline-derived CDR1 and CDR2 are SNHLY and FYNNEI. Trimming left V 5 bases short and J 1 base short, with 9 bases between. The J gene is TRBJ1-5, the V gene TRBV2, with a tentative D call TRBD1 (6 bases). The sequenced material came from peripheral blood. The sequence was obtained from a man aged 55 to 70 with active COVID-19. The CDR3 here is CASSRTASNQPQHF. DNA for the CDR3: TGTGCCAGCAGTAGGACAGCGAGCAATCAGCCCCAGCATTTT.